Below, one T cell receptor beta chain is given with its context. This entry comes from a study of blood T cell dynamics during melanoma immunotherapy. Study details: Metastatic melanoma patients received first-line pembrolizumab or nivolumab plus ipilimumab.

This CDR3 contains 15 residues. The J segment lost 4 bases and the V segment lost 4 bases, leaving 9 bases of the junction unmatched. CDR1 and CDR2 (germline): SGHRS, YFSETQ. This sample's time point: pre-treatment baseline. Samples come from before therapy and from week 3 after the first blockade cycle. Apart from two fast progressors, RECIST 1.1 response was judged 12 weeks post-infusion. Clones were read by immunoSEQ multiplex PCR, and TCRdb kept only the in-frame ones, dropping some. The top ten hold more than 10% of the sample, which has about 6,300 clones, around 90% seen once. The rearrangement uses TRBV5-1 and TRBJ2-5, with TRBD1 matching over 8 bases. Material: cell-free DNA from blood, obtained from a patient treated with checkpoint blockade. The TCR sequence derives from a human donor with melanoma. The CDR3 sequence: CASSPGTGVGETQYF. The CDR3 DNA is TGCGCCAGCAGCCCAGGGACAGGCGTGGGAGAGACCCAGTACTTC.